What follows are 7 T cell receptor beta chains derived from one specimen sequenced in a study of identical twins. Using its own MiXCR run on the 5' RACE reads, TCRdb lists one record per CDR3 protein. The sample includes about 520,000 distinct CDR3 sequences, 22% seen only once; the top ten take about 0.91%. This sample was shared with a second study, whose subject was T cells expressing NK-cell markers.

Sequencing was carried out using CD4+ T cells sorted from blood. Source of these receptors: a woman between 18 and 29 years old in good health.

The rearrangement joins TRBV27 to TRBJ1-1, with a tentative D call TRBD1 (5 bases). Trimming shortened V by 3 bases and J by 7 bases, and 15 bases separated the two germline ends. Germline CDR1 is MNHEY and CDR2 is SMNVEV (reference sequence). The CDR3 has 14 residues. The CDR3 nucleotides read TGTGCCAGCAGTTTGGGGCGAGGAAGGGGTGAAGCTTTCTTT. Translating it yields CASSLGRGRGEAFF.

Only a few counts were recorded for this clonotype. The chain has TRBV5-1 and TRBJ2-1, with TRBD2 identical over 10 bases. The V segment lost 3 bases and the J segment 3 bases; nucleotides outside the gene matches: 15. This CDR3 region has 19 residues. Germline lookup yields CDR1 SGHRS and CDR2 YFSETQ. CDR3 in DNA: TGCGCCAGCAGCTCCTGGGGTAGCGGGAGGCCGTCTGGCTACAATGAGCAGTTCTTC. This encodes CASSSWGSGRPSGYNEQFF.

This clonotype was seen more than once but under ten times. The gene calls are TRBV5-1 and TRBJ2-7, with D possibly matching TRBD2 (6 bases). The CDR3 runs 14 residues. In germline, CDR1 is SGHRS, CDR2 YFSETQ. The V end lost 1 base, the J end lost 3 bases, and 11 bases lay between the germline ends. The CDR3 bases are TGCGCCAGCAGCTTGAGACTAGAAAACTACGAGCAGTACTTC. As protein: CASSLRLENYEQYF.

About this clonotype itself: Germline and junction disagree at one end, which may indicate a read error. The DNA of the CDR3 is TGTGCCAGCAGTTATAGTTACACTGAAACTTTCTTT. Amino acids: CASSYSYTETFF. This sequence joins TRBV12-3 or TRBV12-4 and TRBJ1-1; unclear D gene. The CDR3 loop spans 12 amino acids.

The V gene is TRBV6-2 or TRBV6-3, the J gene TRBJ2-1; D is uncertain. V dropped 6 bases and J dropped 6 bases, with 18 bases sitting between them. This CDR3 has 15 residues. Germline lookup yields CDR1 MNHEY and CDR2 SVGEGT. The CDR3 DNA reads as TGTGCCAGCAGAGGGTCTGTGGGTAGGCCCAATGAGCAGTTCTTC. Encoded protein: CASRGSVGRPNEQFF.

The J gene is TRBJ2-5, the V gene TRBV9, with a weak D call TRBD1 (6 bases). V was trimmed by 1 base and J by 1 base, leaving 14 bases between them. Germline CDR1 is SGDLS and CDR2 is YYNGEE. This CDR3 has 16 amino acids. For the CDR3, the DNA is TGTGCCAGCAGCGTACGTGGGGACAAATTCCAAGAGACCCAGTACTTC. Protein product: CASSVRGDKFQETQYF.

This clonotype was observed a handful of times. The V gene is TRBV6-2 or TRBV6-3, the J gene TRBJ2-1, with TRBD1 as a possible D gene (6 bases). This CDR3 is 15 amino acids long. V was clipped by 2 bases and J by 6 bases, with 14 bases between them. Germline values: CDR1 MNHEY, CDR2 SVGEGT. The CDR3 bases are TGTGCCAGCAGTTACAATTTGGGGGCTACCAATGAGCAGTTCTTC. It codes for CASSYNLGATNEQFF.